Below, 6 T cell receptor beta chains from the same sample are listed, as sequenced in a study of T cells after yellow fever vaccination. Using its own MiXCR run on the 5' RACE reads, TCRdb lists one record per CDR3 protein. The sample includes 300,000 to 450,000 distinct CDR3 sequences, 8% to 9.5% seen only once; the top ten take 15% to 20%. Specimen: PBMCs, collected around 45 days after the first yellow fever vaccination. Every receptor here comes from a man between 18 and 29 years old who received the YFV17D yellow fever vaccine.

This clonotype was counted between two and nine times. The chain employs TRBV25-1 and TRBJ2-5; weak D call: TRBD2 (7 bases). From germline, CDR1 is MGHDK and CDR2 SYGVNS. V was pared by 2 bases and J by 5 bases, with 15 bases between. The CDR3 is 15 amino acids. The CDR3 here is CASSEVGGGAETQYF. CDR3 DNA: TGTGCCAGCAGTGAAGTAGGTGGGGGGGCCGAGACCCAGTACTTC.

This clonotype has more than one count but fewer than ten. The chain carries TRBV5-1 and TRBJ2-5, with a weak D call TRBD2 (5 bases). Germline CDR1 SGHRS, CDR2 YFSETQ. The CDR3 runs 14 residues. Trimming took 1 base from V and 0 from J, leaving 7 bases between them. The CDR3 here is CASSLSGDQETQYF. The CDR3 DNA reads as TGCGCCAGCAGCTTGAGCGGAGACCAAGAGACCCAGTACTTC.

This chain joins TRBV4-3 and TRBJ2-1; TRBD1 aligns across 7 bases. V shed 4 bases and J 0 bases; nucleotides not matched to a gene: 9. Germline CDR1 LGHNA, CDR2 YSLEER. The CDR3 has 17 residues. CDR3 bases: TGCGCCAGCAGCCCACGACAGGGATCAAGCTCCTACAATGAGCAGTTCTTC. Translated: CASSPRQGSSSYNEQFF.

This clonotype was observed a few times. The chain links TRBV25-1 to TRBJ1-2; 9 nucleotides line up with TRBD1. The CDR3 sequence is 13 residues long. After removal of 5 bases from V and 8 bases from J, the junction contained 6 bases not matched to a gene. The germline CDR1 and CDR2 sequences are MGHDK and SYGVNS. CDR3 protein: CASSRGQGRGYTF. In nucleotides, the CDR3 is TGTGCCAGCAGTCGTGGACAGGGGAGAGGCTACACCTTC.

The gene calls are TRBV12-3 or TRBV12-4 and TRBJ1-5; the D gene is possibly TRBD1 (5 bases). Trimming removed 6 bases at V and 4 bases at J, with 10 bases between. The CDR3 sequence is 13 residues long. CDR3 in DNA: TGTGCCAGCAGACGGGACTATAATCAGCCCCAGCATTTT. Its protein is CASRRDYNQPQHF.

There are many counts of this clonotype. The rearrangement uses TRBV5-1 and TRBJ2-3; TRBD1 is a possible D gene (6 bases). This CDR3 is 14 amino acids long. Germline assignment: CDR1 SGHRS and CDR2 YFSETQ. Trimming shortened V by 4 bases and J by 2 bases, and 11 bases separated the two germline ends. The DNA for the CDR3 is TGCGCCAGCAGCAACGGACAGCCCACAGATACGCAGTATTTT. Its protein product is CASSNGQPTDTQYF. The entire variable domain, with the rest obtained from reference TRBV5-1 and TRBJ2-3, is as follows: KAGVTQTPRYLIKTRGQQVTLSCSPISGHRSVSWYQQTPGQGLQFLFEYFSETQRNKGNFPGRFSGRQFSNSRSEMNVSTLELGDSALYLCASSNGQPTDTQYFGPGTRLTVL.